Listed here are 13 T cell receptor beta chains from one sample, sequenced in a study of CD8+ T cells in alopecia areata. Treatment reported: oral pan-JAK inhibitor, 5-10 mg twice daily. Investigators isolated RNA and reverse transcribed it into cDNA to act as the sequencing template. Clones were read by immunoSEQ multiplex PCR, and TCRdb kept only the in-frame ones, dropping some. The sample contains about 200,000 clones, more than 50% of which appear only once. Material: CD4+ T cells sorted from blood, obtained at week 24, from a patient treated with tofacitinib. The receptors were sampled from a human donor with alopecia areata.

This clone occurred a few times. This chain connects TRBV29-1 to TRBJ2-1, with a weak D call TRBD1 (5 bases). The CDR3 has 16 amino acids. CDR1 SQVTM and CDR2 ANQGSEA come from the germline V gene. Trimming removed 3 bases at V and 4 bases at J, with 19 bases between. CDR3 residues: CSVDSSLRQKYNEQFF. CDR3 nucleotide sequence: TGCAGCGTTGATTCCTCTTTGCGACAGAAGTACAATGAGCAGTTCTTC.

The chain has TRBV30 and TRBJ1-2; 9 nucleotides align to TRBD1. Trimming cost V 3 bases and J 8 bases; bases outside gene matches: 19. Per the germline V gene, CDR1 is GTSNPN and CDR2 is SVGIG (reference sequence). The CDR3 loop spans 17 amino acids. The CDR3 sequence is CAWSPGTGLHYGRGYTF. CDR3 sequence (DNA): TGTGCCTGGAGCCCCGGGACAGGGCTACACTATGGGAGAGGCTACACCTTC.

This clone was seen once. The CDR3 nucleotides are TGTGCCAGCAGCTTTACATCCCCCGGGGAGACCCAGTACTTC. Amino acid sequence: CASSFTSPGETQYF. This sequence joins TRBV11-2 and TRBJ2-5; no clear D gene. Trimming left V 3 bases short and J 5 bases short, with 13 bases between. The CDR3 is 14 residues long. CDR1 is SGHAT and CDR2 is FQNNGV in the germline V gene.

J is TRBJ1-5 and V is TRBV6-5; no clear D gene. Trimming cost V 5 bases and J 0 bases, with 8 bases left between them. The length of the CDR3 is 14 residues. From germline, CDR1 is MNHEY and CDR2 SVGAGI. CDR3: CASSPFDSNQPQHF. The CDR3 nucleotides read TGTGCCAGCAGTCCCTTCGATAGCAATCAGCCCCAGCATTTT.

This chain joins TRBV30 and TRBJ2-5; TRBD2 agrees at 10 bases. This CDR3 region has 14 residues. CDR1 is GTSNPN and CDR2 is SVGIG in the germline V gene (reference sequence). V lost 4 bases to trimming and J lost 4 bases; unmatched junction nucleotides: 6. CDR3 sequence: CAWNLAGAGETQYF. CDR3 coding DNA: TGTGCCTGGAACCTAGCGGGGGCGGGAGAGACCCAGTACTTC.

The gene calls are TRBV7-2 and TRBJ2-4, with a weak D call TRBD2 (5 bases). The CDR3 is made up of 16 amino acids. Trimming took 1 base from V and 0 from J, leaving 10 bases between them. Germline V gene lookup returns CDR1 SGHTA and CDR2 FQGNSA. The CDR3 sequence: CASSLESGIAKNIQYF. The DNA of the CDR3 is TGTGCCAGCAGCTTAGAGTCGGGGATAGCCAAAAACATTCAGTACTTC.

This rearrangement joins TRBV7-3 to TRBJ1-1; the D gene is possibly TRBD1 (5 bases). Germline CDR1 is SGHTA and CDR2 is FQGTGA. V dropped 5 bases and J dropped 4 bases, with 11 bases sitting between them. CDR3 length equals 13 residues. CDR3 nucleotides: TGTGCCAGCAGCAAAAGGGGTCCCACTGAAGCTTTCTTT. Amino acid sequence: CASSKRGPTEAFF.

The rearrangement links TRBV7-9 to TRBJ1-6, with D perhaps matching TRBD1 (6 bases). The germline gives CDR1 SEHNR, CDR2 FQNEAQ (reference sequence). The CDR3 has 14 amino acids. V lost 6 bases and J 9 bases, leaving 15 bases between the germline ends. As DNA, the CDR3 is TGTGCCAGCAGTCGAGGACAGTTATCTTCACCCCTCCACTTT. Translating it yields CASSRGQLSSPLHF. Based on the CDR3 plus reference TRBV7-9 and TRBJ1-6, the full variable domain is DTGVSQNPRHKITKRGQNVTFRCDPISEHNRLYWYRQTLGQGPEFLTYFQNEAQLEKSRLLSDRFSAERPKGSFSTLEIQRTEQGDSAMYLCASSRGQLSSPLHFGNGTRLTVT.

V and J are TRBV4-3 and TRBJ1-2; D call uncertain. The V end was cut by 0 bases, the J end by 8 bases, with 13 bases between. This CDR3 region has 14 residues. Germline CDR1 reads LGHNA; CDR2 reads YSLEER. The CDR3 here is CASSQETAVGGYTF. DNA of the CDR3: TGCGCCAGCAGCCAAGAAACGGCCGTGGGGGGCTACACCTTC.

The chain uses TRBV6-6 and TRBJ2-7, with D tentatively TRBD1 (5 bases). Germline V gives CDR1 MNHNY, CDR2 SVGAGI (reference sequence). V lost 0 bases to trimming and J lost 6 bases, with 9 bases between them. The CDR3 sequence is 13 residues long. CDR3 residues: CASSYSRQGEQYF. DNA for the CDR3: TGTGCCAGCAGTTACTCGAGGCAGGGCGAGCAGTACTTC.

V gene TRBV30 combines with J gene TRBJ1-6; weak D call: TRBD1 (5 bases). The germline gives CDR1 GTSNPN, CDR2 SVGIG (reference sequence). Between the trimmed V and J ends, which lost 2 bases and 7 bases, there was a span of 15 bases. The CDR3 has 15 residues. In DNA, the CDR3 is TGTGCCTGGAGTCATAGGGGATTATACAATTCACCCCTCCACTTT. Translating it yields CAWSHRGLYNSPLHF.

The rearrangement joins TRBV7-2 to TRBJ1-6; D not resolved. Trimming left V 4 bases short and J 9 bases short, with 7 bases between. CDR1 SGHTA and CDR2 FQGNSA come from the germline V gene. This CDR3 contains 12 residues. This chain's CDR3 is CASSSVGSPLHF. CDR3 bases: TGTGCCAGCAGCTCCGTTGGTTCACCCCTCCACTTT.

With regard to this clone: Other nucleotide sequences in the sample specify the same CDR3. V is TRBV5-1 and J is TRBJ2-7; maybe TRBD2 (6 bases). Germline V gives CDR1 SGHRS, CDR2 YFSETQ. The CDR3 runs 12 residues. Between the trimmed V and J ends, which lost 2 bases and 7 bases, there was a span of 10 bases. CDR3 region: CASSFSGGEQYF. The DNA for the CDR3 is TGCGCCAGCAGCTTTTCCGGAGGGGAGCAGTACTTC.